This is a list of T cell receptor beta chains from one sample in a study of T cell responses to AZD1222 COVID-19 vaccine. Sequencing was performed with immunoSEQ multiplex PCR; in TCRdb, only in-frame clones are kept and a portion is missing. The sample consists of roughly 110,000 clones, around 92% of them appearing once. The sample here was peripheral blood, taken on day 0 of AZD1222 vaccination. All receptors come from an adult in good health. The CDR3 runs from the conserved cysteine through the conserved F or W. The order of the fields is clone size, V gene, D gene, J gene, CDR3 protein, CDR3 DNA. The D gene is left open where the match is weak. Clone size appears in some rows only: once, few, many, or a class for an expanded clone.

clone_size: -; v_call: TRBV10-3; d_call: -; j_call: TRBJ2-5; cdr3_aa: CAISGTAQETQYF; cdr3_nt: TGTGCCATCAGTGGGACAGCCCAAGAGACCCAGTACTTC
clone_size: -; v_call: TRBV5-4; d_call: TRBD2; j_call: TRBJ2-1; cdr3_aa: CASSLEAGVRNEQFF; cdr3_nt: TGTGCCAGCAGCTTGGAAGCGGGAGTCAGGAATGAGCAGTTCTTC
clone_size: -; v_call: TRBV6-1; d_call: TRBD2; j_call: TRBJ2-1; cdr3_aa: CASSEVLADEQFF; cdr3_nt: TGTGCCAGCAGTGAAGTACTAGCGGATGAGCAGTTCTTC
clone_size: -; v_call: TRBV7-2; d_call: -; j_call: TRBJ2-5; cdr3_aa: CASSPQPPGRGETQYF; cdr3_nt: TGTGCCAGCAGCCCTCAGCCCCCCGGACGGGGGGAGACCCAGTACTTC
clone_size: -; v_call: TRBV4-3; d_call: -; j_call: TRBJ1-1; cdr3_aa: CASSQFREDTEAFF; cdr3_nt: TGCGCCAGCAGCCAATTCAGGGAGGACACTGAAGCTTTCTTT
clone_size: -; v_call: TRBV4-2; d_call: -; j_call: TRBJ2-3; cdr3_aa: CASSQDQGGEADTQYF; cdr3_nt: TGTGCCAGCAGCCAAGATCAAGGGGGGGAGGCAGATACGCAGTATTTT
clone_size: once; v_call: TRBV6-5; d_call: -; j_call: TRBJ2-7; cdr3_aa: CASSGVAPLGEQYF; cdr3_nt: TGTGCCAGCAGCGGGGTGGCGCCGCTCGGCGAGCAGTACTTC
clone_size: -; v_call: TRBV28; d_call: -; j_call: TRBJ2-7; cdr3_aa: CASCGSYEQYF; cdr3_nt: TGTGCCTCCTGCGGCTCCTACGAGCAGTACTTC
clone_size: -; v_call: TRBV20-1; d_call: -; j_call: TRBJ1-5; cdr3_aa: CSASSVGRGPNQPQHF; cdr3_nt: TGCAGTGCTAGTTCGGTGGGCAGGGGTCCCAATCAGCCCCAGCATTTT
clone_size: once; v_call: TRBV27; d_call: -; j_call: TRBJ2-1; cdr3_aa: CASSSRTNSYNEQFF; cdr3_nt: TGTGCCAGCAGTTCACGGACCAATTCCTACAATGAGCAGTTCTTC
clone_size: few; v_call: TRBV4-1; d_call: -; j_call: TRBJ2-7; cdr3_aa: CASSQDRGTALLHIF; cdr3_nt: TGCGCCAGCAGCCAAGATCGTGGGACTGCCCTCTTACATATCTTC
clone_size: few; v_call: TRBV7-2; d_call: TRBD1; j_call: TRBJ1-1; cdr3_aa: CASSLAPDTGVAFF; cdr3_nt: TGTGCCAGCAGCTTAGCGCCCGACACAGGGGTCGCTTTCTTT
clone_size: -; v_call: TRBV2; d_call: TRBD2; j_call: TRBJ2-1; cdr3_aa: CASSSPSGTSGSSYNEQFF; cdr3_nt: TGTGCCAGCAGTTCCCCTTCCGGGACTAGCGGGAGCTCCTACAATGAGCAGTTCTTC
clone_size: -; v_call: TRBV7-2; d_call: TRBD1; j_call: TRBJ2-2; cdr3_aa: CASSQPGTGGTGELFF; cdr3_nt: TGTGCCAGCAGCCAACCCGGGACAGGGGGGACCGGGGAGCTGTTTTTT
clone_size: -; v_call: TRBV5-1; d_call: TRBD2; j_call: TRBJ2-5; cdr3_aa: CASSLRSGEETQYF; cdr3_nt: TGCGCCAGCAGCTTAAGAAGCGGGGAAGAGACCCAGTACTTC